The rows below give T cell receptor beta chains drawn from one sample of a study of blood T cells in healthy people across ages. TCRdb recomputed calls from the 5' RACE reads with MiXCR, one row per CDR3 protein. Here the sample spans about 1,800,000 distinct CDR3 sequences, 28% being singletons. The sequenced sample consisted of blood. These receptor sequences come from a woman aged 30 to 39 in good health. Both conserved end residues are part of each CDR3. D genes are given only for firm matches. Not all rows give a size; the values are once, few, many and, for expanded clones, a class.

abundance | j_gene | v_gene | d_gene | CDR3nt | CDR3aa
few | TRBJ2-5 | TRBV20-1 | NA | TGCAGTGCTAGTCGGGCGGAGACGTACCAAGAGACCCAGTACTTC | CSASRAETYQETQYF
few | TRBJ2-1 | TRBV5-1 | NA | TGCGCCAGCAGCTTGGCGGTGTACGAAAGCGATGAGCAGTTCTTC | CASSLAVYESDEQFF
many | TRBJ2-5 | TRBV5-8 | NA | TGTGCCAGCAGCTTGGGCCCCAGTGGGCAGTACTTC | CASSLGPSGQYF
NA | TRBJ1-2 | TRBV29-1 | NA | TGCAGCGCTGGTGTTTTTTCCTATGGCTACACCTTC | CSAGVFSYGYTF
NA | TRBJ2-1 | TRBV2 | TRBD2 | TGTGCCAGAAATCCGGGGACTAAATACAATGAGCAGTTCTTC | CARNPGTKYNEQFF
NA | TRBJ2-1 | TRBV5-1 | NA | TGCGCCAGCAGCTTGGCCGAGGCGGGGGCCCGCAAAAGGCAGTTCTTC | CASSLAEAGARKRQFF
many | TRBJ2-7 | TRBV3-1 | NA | TGTGCCAGCAGCCAAGCCGGACGGGGTTCGATCTACGAGCAGTACTTC | CASSQAGRGSIYEQYF
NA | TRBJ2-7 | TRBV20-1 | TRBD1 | TGCAGTGCTAGAGATGGAACAGGGGCTACCTACGAGCAGTACTTC | CSARDGTGATYEQYF
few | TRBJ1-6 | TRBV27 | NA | TGTGCCAGCAGTTCGGTTGACACCAGCTCCTATAATTCACCCCTCCACTTT | CASSSVDTSSYNSPLHF
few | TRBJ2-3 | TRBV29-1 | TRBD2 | TGCAGCGTTGGACTAGCGAGCACAGATACGCAGTATTTT | CSVGLASTDTQYF
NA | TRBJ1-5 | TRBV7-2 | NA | TGTGCCAGCAGCCCTGCAAAGTCTCAGCCCCAGCATTTT | CASSPAKSQPQHF
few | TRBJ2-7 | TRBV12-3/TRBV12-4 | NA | TGTGCCGGCAGTTTGGTCGGGACTTCCTACGAGCAGTACTTC | CAGSLVGTSYEQYF
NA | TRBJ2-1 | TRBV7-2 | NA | TGTGCCAGCAGCTCGACAGTTTCCTACAATGAGCAGTTCTTC | CASSSTVSYNEQFF
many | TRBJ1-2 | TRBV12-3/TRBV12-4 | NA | TGTGCCAGCAGTTTAGACCCTAGTATCTATGGCTACACCTTC | CASSLDPSIYGYTF
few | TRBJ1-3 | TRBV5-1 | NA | TGCGCCAGCAGCTTGGAGGCAGACCCAGGAAACACCATATATTTT | CASSLEADPGNTIYF
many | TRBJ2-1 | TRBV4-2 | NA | TGTGCCAGCAGCCAAGTGTCCGGAGACGCCGACAATGAGCAGTTCTTC | CASSQVSGDADNEQFF